The 32 T cell receptor beta chains listed next were all sequenced from one sample in a study of cytomegalovirus exposure and HLA in healthy donors. The PCR was carried out with 60 Vbeta primers and 13 Jbeta primers. TCRdb keeps only in-frame clones here, not all; method: immunoSEQ multiplex PCR. The data show tens of thousands of clones, over 9% seen once. Input material: PBMCs. Source of these receptors: a man in his 60s in good health and CMV-seropositive.

This clone was observed a handful of times. The chain has TRBV10-3 and TRBJ1-5; perhaps TRBD1 as D (6 bases). In germline, CDR1 is ENHRY, CDR2 SYGVKD. This CDR3 contains 16 residues. The V and J ends lost 3 bases and 6 bases respectively, with 18 bases between them. As DNA, the CDR3 is TGTGCCATCAGTGAATTGGGGGGGCGTAGTGGTCAGCCCCAGCATTTT. Translating gives CAISELGGRSGQPQHF.

This clone was detected a few times. The chain combines TRBV28 with TRBJ1-3; D is unresolved. The CDR3 extends over 13 amino acids. V shed 7 bases and J shed 6 bases, with 13 bases lying between them. Germline V gene lookup returns CDR1 MDHEN and CDR2 SYDVKM. The CDR3 region has the DNA TGTGCCAGCACCGAGACACCTTCAAACACCATATATTTT. Its protein is CASTETPSNTIYF.

This clone was recorded a few times. The rearrangement links TRBV5-4 to TRBJ2-1; D possibly corresponds to TRBD1 (6 bases). The V and J ends lost 1 base and 15 bases respectively, with 20 bases between them. Germline V lookup: CDR1 SGHNT, CDR2 YYREEE (reference sequence). The CDR3 contains 14 residues. CDR3 sequence: CASSLQGHGLPPFF. CDR3 sequence (DNA): TGTGCCAGCAGCTTGCAGGGACATGGTCTCCCTCCGTTCTTC.

The chain recombines TRBV4-1 with TRBJ2-3; D is perhaps TRBD1 (6 bases). In germline, CDR1 is MGHRA, CDR2 YSYEKL. This CDR3 is built from 13 residues. V dropped 3 bases and J dropped 5 bases, with 9 bases sitting between them. CDR3 nucleotide sequence: TGCGCCAGCAGCCACCCCAGGGGAGATACGCAGTATTTT. Its protein product is CASSHPRGDTQYF.

Of note for this clone: The junction departs from the called germline gene at one end, perhaps through a read error. The chain recombines TRBV7-7 with TRBJ2-5; D is unclear. This CDR3 has 13 residues. The germline gives CDR1 SSHAT, CDR2 FNYEAQ (reference sequence). CDR3 in amino acids: CASSLDAVGTQYF. The CDR3 DNA reads TGTGCTAGCAGCTTAGACGCGGTGGGGACCCAGTACTTC.

This clone was observed at least ten times. J is TRBJ1-1 and V is TRBV10-3, with TRBD1 matching 11 bases. This CDR3 region has 18 residues. Germline V gene lookup returns CDR1 ENHRY and CDR2 SYGVKD. V lost 7 bases to trimming and J lost 4 bases; unmatched junction nucleotides: 17. The CDR3 reads CAINNHRTGGPGSTEAFF. The CDR3 DNA is TGTGCCATCAATAACCACCGGACAGGGGGCCCTGGGAGCACTGAAGCTTTCTTT.

The chain uses TRBV28 and TRBJ2-7; D unclear. CDR3 size: 13 residues. Looked up from germline, CDR1 is MDHEN and CDR2 is SYDVKM. The germline V and J ends were trimmed by 6 bases and 2 bases, with 11 bases remaining between them. CDR3 sequence (DNA): TGTGCCAGCAGCAGGCTTCGGCCCTACGAGCAGTACTTC. Translated, it gives CASSRLRPYEQYF.

This clone was detected only a few times. V gene TRBV9 combines with J gene TRBJ2-5; D is unresolved. The germline CDR1 and CDR2 sequences are SGDLS and YYNGEE. The CDR3 covers 15 residues. Trimming pared 3 bases from V and 6 bases from J, leaving 18 bases between. This CDR3 is CASSGSHQPFQTQYF. CDR3 bases: TGTGCCAGCAGCGGGAGCCATCAGCCTTTTCAGACCCAGTACTTC.

The chain recombines TRBV12-5 with TRBJ1-1, with D perhaps matching TRBD1 (6 bases). In germline, CDR1 is LGHNT, CDR2 FRNRAP. CDR3 length equals 15 residues. V was shortened by 2 bases and J by 5 bases, with 15 bases between the two germline ends. CDR3 bases: TGTGCTAGTGGTTTGTTCCCACCAGGGGAAACTGAAGCTTTCTTT. Protein product: CASGLFPPGETEAFF.

V gene TRBV28 combines with J gene TRBJ1-1, with D possibly matching TRBD1 (6 bases). This CDR3 comprises 13 residues. V lost 5 bases to trimming and J lost 3 bases, with 10 bases between them. Looked up from germline, CDR1 is MDHEN and CDR2 is SYDVKM. DNA for the CDR3: TGTGCCAGCAGTAACAGGGCAGACACTGAAGCTTTCTTT. Translating it yields CASSNRADTEAFF.

The rearrangement joins TRBV2 to TRBJ2-2; TRBD2 might be the D (5 bases). Trimming took 9 bases from V and 5 from J, leaving 10 bases between them. This CDR3 contains 12 residues. Germline V gene lookup returns CDR1 SNHLY and CDR2 FYNNEI. Here the CDR3 DNA reads TGTGCCAGTACGGGGATTACCGGGGAGCTGTTTTTT. Translation: CASTGITGELFF.

The CDR3 protein is CASGSTVYQETQYF. The CDR3 DNA follows: TGTGCCAGCGGTTCTACAGTGTACCAAGAGACCCAGTACTTC. The chain couples TRBV7-9 to TRBJ2-5; D not resolved. Per germline, CDR1 SEHNR and CDR2 FQNEAQ (reference sequence). Trimming shortened V by 8 bases and J by 0 bases, and 13 bases separated the two germline ends. This CDR3 contains 14 residues.

The CDR3 DNA reads TGTGCCAGCAGTCCCGACAGGGTCCCCAACAATGAGCAGTTCTTC. It yields the protein CASSPDRVPNNEQFF. The chain combines TRBV27 with TRBJ2-1; 7 positions match TRBD1. The CDR3 loop spans 15 amino acids. Trimming cost V 5 bases and J 5 bases; bases outside gene matches: 9. Germline lookup yields CDR1 MNHEY and CDR2 SMNVEV (reference sequence).

This clone was recorded a few times. The CDR3 region is CASSYQQGASYNSPLHF. CDR3 nucleotide sequence: TGTGCCAGCAGTTACCAGCAGGGGGCAAGCTATAATTCACCCCTCCACTTT. This chain joins TRBV27 and TRBJ1-6; TRBD1 matches at 8 bases. There are 17 residues in the CDR3. J gave up 3 bases and V 4 bases, and 8 bases lay outside the gene matches. Germline V gives CDR1 MNHEY, CDR2 SMNVEV (reference sequence).

The J gene is TRBJ1-3, the V gene TRBV7-6; the D gene is possibly TRBD1 (6 bases). Germline V gene sequence: CDR1 SGHVS, CDR2 FNYEAQ. CDR3 length: 17 residues. Trimming took off 1 base at V and 1 base at J, with 14 bases between the two ends. The CDR3 loop is CASSLGIQQGSGNTIYF. DNA for the CDR3: TGTGCCAGCAGCTTAGGGATCCAACAGGGTTCTGGAAACACCATATATTTT.

The rearrangement uses TRBV6-5 and TRBJ1-4; tentatively, D is TRBD1 (5 bases). Per germline, CDR1 MNHEY and CDR2 SVGAGI. V was cut by 0 bases and J by 8 bases, with 13 bases left in between. The CDR3 covers 15 residues. In DNA form, the CDR3 reads TGTGCCAGCAGTTACTCGGGTCAGGGTTGGGAAAAACTGTTTTTT. This codes for CASSYSGQGWEKLFF.

The chain is built from TRBV28 and TRBJ1-5; 9 nucleotides match TRBD1. This CDR3 is built from 16 residues. V lost 4 bases, J lost 6 bases, and 10 bases stayed unmatched. Germline CDR1 is MDHEN and CDR2 is SYDVKM. The CDR3 is CASSSPGQGTSQPQHF. As DNA, the CDR3 is TGTGCCAGCAGTTCTCCGGGACAGGGTACGAGTCAGCCCCAGCATTTT.

This clone was detected a few times. The V call is TRBV20-1, the J call TRBJ2-1; possible D gene TRBD1, 6 bases. Trimming took 5 bases from V and 8 from J, leaving 10 bases between them. Germline-derived CDR1 and CDR2 are DFQATT and SNEGSKA (reference sequence). The CDR3 sequence is 11 residues long. CDR3 amino acids: CSADRLYEQFF. CDR3 DNA sequence: TGCAGTGCTGACAGGCTATATGAGCAGTTCTTC.

The V gene is TRBV2, the J gene TRBJ2-5; TRBD2 is a possible D gene (6 bases). The germline V gene encodes CDR1 SNHLY and CDR2 FYNNEI. CDR3 size: 13 residues. The V and J ends lost 3 bases and 3 bases respectively, with 8 bases between them. CDR3 sequence reads: CASSDRREETQYF. In DNA, the CDR3 is TGTGCCAGCAGTGACCGGAGGGAAGAGACCCAGTACTTC.

This clone has just a few counts. The chain uses TRBV19 and TRBJ2-2, with D possibly TRBD2 on 6 matching bases. V lost 7 bases and J 1 base, leaving 13 bases between the germline ends. This CDR3 is built from 15 residues. Germline CDR1 and CDR2: LNHDA and SQIVND (reference sequence). The CDR3 nucleotides are TGTGCCAGTAAAGGGATAGCGGTGAACACCGGGGAGCTGTTTTTT. This sequence encodes CASKGIAVNTGELFF. Combining the CDR3 with reference TRBV19 and TRBJ2-2 gives the whole variable domain DGGITQSPKYLFRKEGQNVTLSCEQNLNHDAMYWYRQDPGQGLRLIYYSQIVNDFQKGDIAEGYSVSREKKESFPLTVTSAQKNPTAFYLCASKGIAVNTGELFFGEGSRLTVL.

This clone was found a few times. The V call is TRBV7-2, the J call TRBJ2-1; no firm D call. This CDR3 contains 13 residues. Germline V lookup: CDR1 SGHTA, CDR2 FQGNSA. V dropped 0 bases and J dropped 5 bases, with 5 bases sitting between them. CDR3 bases: TGTGCCAGCAGCTTAGCTAGTGACAATGAGCAGTTCTTC. Its translation: CASSLASDNEQFF.

CDR3 in amino acids: CASSIGGAVEETQYF. For the CDR3, the DNA is TGTGCCAGTAGTATCGGAGGGGCGGTGGAAGAGACCCAGTACTTC. The V gene is TRBV19, the J gene TRBJ2-5, with D tentatively TRBD2 (6 bases). The CDR3 is 15 amino acids. Per germline, CDR1 LNHDA and CDR2 SQIVND (reference sequence). With 3 bases removed from V and 3 bases from J, the gap between germline ends came to 14 bases. The entire variable domain, with the rest obtained from reference TRBV19 and TRBJ2-5, is as follows: DGGITQSPKYLFRKEGQNVTLSCEQNLNHDAMYWYRQDPGQGLRLIYYSQIVNDFQKGDIAEGYSVSREKKESFPLTVTSAQKNPTAFYLCASSIGGAVEETQYFGPGTRLLVL.

This clone showed up just a few times. This chain links TRBV7-8 with TRBJ2-2, with TRBD2 matching over 7 bases. Germline loops: CDR1 SGHVS, CDR2 FQNEAQ. Trimming at V came to 3 bases and at J to 1 base, leaving 5 bases not matched to a gene. The CDR3 loop spans 16 amino acids. This chain's CDR3 is CASSFATSRNTGELFF. CDR3 in DNA: TGTGCCAGCAGCTTTGCGACTAGCCGGAACACCGGGGAGCTGTTTTTT.

V gene TRBV18 combines with J gene TRBJ2-1; 8 bases are a match to TRBD1. Per the germline V gene, CDR1 is KGHSH and CDR2 is LQKENI. V dropped 4 bases and J dropped 6; count of bases not matched to a gene: 14. This CDR3 comprises 17 residues. The CDR3 protein is CASSQPNDRGLINEQFF. The CDR3 bases are TGTGCCAGCTCACAACCCAATGACAGGGGCTTAATCAATGAGCAGTTCTTC.

This clone was found a few times. The chain has TRBV19 and TRBJ1-5; D is perhaps TRBD1 (6 bases). From germline, CDR1 is LNHDA and CDR2 SQIVND (reference sequence). The CDR3 loop spans 16 amino acids. V lost 7 bases, J lost 2 bases, and 18 bases lay in between. The CDR3 region has the DNA TGTGCCAGTACACGATCTCAGGGGCTGGGCAATCAGCCCCAGCATTTT. Its translation is CASTRSQGLGNQPQHF. Using reference TRBV19 and TRBJ1-5 for the parts outside the CDR3, the full variable domain is DGGITQSPKYLFRKEGQNVTLSCEQNLNHDAMYWYRQDPGQGLRLIYYSQIVNDFQKGDIAEGYSVSREKKESFPLTVTSAQKNPTAFYLCASTRSQGLGNQPQHFGDGTRLSIL.

The rearrangement links TRBV7-8 to TRBJ2-7; unclear D gene. Germline CDR1 and CDR2: SGHVS and FQNEAQ. V was trimmed by 3 bases and J by 3 bases, leaving 12 bases between them. This CDR3 is 14 amino acids long. CDR3 protein: CASSFGIPNYEQYV. In DNA form, the CDR3 reads TGTGCCAGCAGCTTCGGCATACCGAACTACGAGCAGTACGTC.

The chain carries TRBV28 and TRBJ2-7; D possibly corresponds to TRBD2 (7 bases). This CDR3 has 16 residues. V was trimmed by 6 bases and J by 0 bases, leaving 18 bases between them. In germline, CDR1 is MDHEN, CDR2 SYDVKM. Here the CDR3 DNA reads TGTGCCAGCAGCTTAAGGGGGGGTAATCCCTCCTACGAGCAGTACTTC. This gives the protein CASSLRGGNPSYEQYF.

The chain is built from TRBV7-9 and TRBJ1-5; D is possibly TRBD1 (6 bases). Germline CDR1 is SEHNR and CDR2 is FQNEAQ (reference sequence). The CDR3 has 14 residues. Deletions cut 1 base from V and 6 bases from J, with 10 bases between. The CDR3 DNA is TGTGCCAGCAGCTTAGAGCAAGGGGGTCAGCCCCAGCATTTT. Its translation is CASSLEQGGQPQHF.

This clone was seen a handful of times. The chain uses TRBV19 and TRBJ1-3; TRBD1 matches at 7 bases. V was pared by 5 bases and J by 0 bases, with 7 bases of the junction left unmatched. The CDR3 length is 16 residues. Per the germline V gene, CDR1 is LNHDA and CDR2 is SQIVND (reference sequence). As DNA, the CDR3 is TGTGCCAGTAGTTTTACACAGGGGCCCTCTGGAAACACCATATATTTT. Translating it yields CASSFTQGPSGNTIYF.

The gene calls are TRBV4-1 and TRBJ1-2; 7 nucleotides match TRBD1. CDR3 size: 15 residues. CDR1 and CDR2 from the germline V gene are MGHRA and YSYEKL. Trimming removed 1 base from V and 0 bases from J; junction bases left unmatched: 2. CDR3 sequence reads: CASSQATGTNYGYTF. The CDR3 DNA is TGCGCCAGCAGCCAAGCGACAGGGACTAACTATGGCTACACCTTC.

Details on this clone: This same CDR3 is encoded by further DNA sequences in the sample. The CDR3 region has the DNA TGTGCCAGCAGCTTAGGGGGGGGATCCCAAGAGACCCAGTACTTC. Translated, it gives CASSLGGGSQETQYF. V usage is TRBV7-6 and J usage is TRBJ2-5; 7 bases map to TRBD2. The CDR3 sequence is 15 residues long. V dropped 1 base and J dropped 1; count of bases not matched to a gene: 3. The germline CDR1 and CDR2 sequences are SGHVS and FNYEAQ.

This clone was seen a handful of times. The chain uses TRBV27 and TRBJ2-2, with 7 nucleotides matching TRBD1. The germline V gene encodes CDR1 MNHEY and CDR2 SMNVEV (reference sequence). The CDR3 loop spans 14 amino acids. The trim removed 3 bases at V and 5 bases at J, leaving 3 bases unmatched. CDR3 sequence reads: CASSFGTATGELFF. The CDR3 DNA reads TGTGCCAGCAGTTTCGGGACAGCGACCGGGGAGCTGTTTTTT.